Presented here are 28 T cell receptor beta chains from one specimen sequenced in a study of blood T cell repertoires in COVID-19. Produced via immunoSEQ multiplex PCR; TCRdb's table is partial and in-frame only. The sample records 200,000 to 250,000 clones, more than 75% being singletons. Sequenced: PBMCs or T cells enriched from blood (not recorded which). The receptors were gathered from a woman aged 40-49 years with acute COVID-19.

This chain links TRBV15 with TRBJ1-2; TRBD1 might be the D (5 bases). The CDR3 is made up of 15 amino acids. The germline V gene encodes CDR1 LNHNV and CDR2 YYDKDF (reference sequence). Deletions cut 3 bases from V and 0 bases from J, with 11 bases between. Here the CDR3 reads CATSSGHLSNYGYTF. The DNA for the CDR3 is TGTGCCACCAGCAGCGGACACCTATCTAACTATGGCTACACCTTC. Full variable domain (outside the CDR3, taken from reference TRBV15 and TRBJ1-2): DAMVIQNPRYQVTQFGKPVTLSCSQTLNHNVMYWYQQKSSQAPKLLFHYYDKDFNNEADTPDNFQSRRPNTSFCFLDIRSPGLGDTAMYLCATSSGHLSNYGYTFGSGTRLTVV.

V usage is TRBV27 and J usage is TRBJ2-5, with 11 bases matching TRBD1. In germline, CDR1 is MNHEY, CDR2 SMNVEV (reference sequence). V shed 6 bases, J shed 4 bases, and the junction held 7 bases outside the gene matches. The CDR3 runs to 15 residues. The CDR3 nucleotides read TGTGCCAGCAGCTCACCGGGACAGGGGGGAGAGACCCAGTACTTC. This gives the protein CASSSPGQGGETQYF.

V usage is TRBV27 and J usage is TRBJ2-5, with a possible D match to TRBD1 (7 bases). This CDR3 comprises 15 residues. V lost 5 bases to trimming and J lost 5 bases, with 18 bases between them. In germline, CDR1 is MNHEY, CDR2 SMNVEV (reference sequence). CDR3 amino acids: CASSTPRQGGETQYF. The CDR3 nucleotides read TGTGCCAGCAGTACCCCCCGGCAGGGGGGCGAGACCCAGTACTTC.

There are many counts of this clone. The chain has TRBV7-8 and TRBJ2-7; D may be TRBD2 (6 bases). The V end was cut by 5 bases, the J end by 3 bases, with 11 bases between. CDR1 SGHVS and CDR2 FQNEAQ come from the germline V gene. The CDR3 sequence is 13 residues long. CDR3 residues: CASSPLDYYEQYF. The CDR3 nucleotides read TGTGCCAGCAGCCCCCTGGACTACTACGAGCAGTACTTC. The entire variable domain, with the rest obtained from reference TRBV7-8 and TRBJ2-7, is as follows: GAGVSQSPRYKVAKRGQDVALRCDPISGHVSLFWYQQALGQGPEFLTYFQNEAQLDKSGLPSDRFFAERPEGSVSTLKIQRTQQEDSAVYLCASSPLDYYEQYFGPGTRLTVT.

This chain links TRBV28 with TRBJ1-4; a weak D match, TRBD1 (6 bases). In germline, CDR1 is MDHEN, CDR2 SYDVKM. CDR3 length: 13 amino acids. V lost 6 bases to trimming and J lost 3 bases, with 8 bases between them. The CDR3 protein is CASRQGPNEKLFF. The DNA for the CDR3 is TGTGCCAGCAGACAGGGCCCTAATGAAAAACTGTTTTTT. The variable domain in full, completed from reference TRBV28 and TRBJ1-4, reads DVKVTQSSRYLVKRTGEKVFLECVQDMDHENMFWYRQDPGLGLRLIYFSYDVKMKEKGDIPEGYSVSREKKERFSLILESASTNQTSMYLCASRQGPNEKLFFGSGTQLSVL.

This clone was seen a single time. CDR3 DNA: TGCAGCGTTACGGGGGGAGGGCCGTACGAGCAGTACTTC. The encoded protein is CSVTGGGPYEQYF. The gene calls are TRBV29-1 and TRBJ2-7; 7 bases align to TRBD2. The CDR3 extends over 13 amino acids. Germline CDR1 reads SQVTM; CDR2 reads ANQGSEA. Unmatched junction bases numbered 8, after V lost 5 bases and J lost 4 bases.

This clone was seen a single time. The chain links TRBV6-1 to TRBJ2-7, with TRBD2 identical over 7 bases. The V gene end was trimmed by 3 bases and the J gene end by 0 bases; junction bases not matched to a gene: 5. The CDR3 consists of 15 residues. CDR1 is MNHNS and CDR2 is SASEGT in the germline V gene. The CDR3 DNA is TGTGCCAGCAGTGAGGTCGGGGGGTTCTCCTACGAGCAGTACTTC. It translates to CASSEVGGFSYEQYF.

The chain carries TRBV19 and TRBJ2-5; 9 bases are shared with TRBD1. CDR3 length: 15 residues. V lost 7 bases and J lost 0; bases outside the gene matches: 6. The germline V gene has CDR1 LNHDA and CDR2 SQIVND (reference sequence). The CDR3 DNA follows: TGTGCCAGTACGGGACAGGGAATGTACCAAGAGACCCAGTACTTC. Protein sequence: CASTGQGMYQETQYF.

The chain employs TRBV2 and TRBJ1-1; D is unresolved. The germline CDR1 and CDR2 sequences are SNHLY and FYNNEI. Between the trimmed V and J ends, which lost 7 bases and 3 bases, there was a span of 12 bases. CDR3 length: 13 amino acids. As DNA, the CDR3 is TGTGCCAGCAACCGGAGAATGTACACTGAAGCTTTCTTT. It yields the protein CASNRRMYTEAFF.

The chain combines TRBV4-3 with TRBJ2-1; 8 nucleotides match TRBD2. V dropped 0 bases and J dropped 5; count of bases not matched to a gene: 9. Germline assignment: CDR1 LGHNA and CDR2 YSLEER. The length of the CDR3 is 17 residues. In DNA form, the CDR3 reads TGCGCCAGCAGCCAAGATCCCGCTAGCGGGTACAACAATGAGCAGTTCTTC. The encoded protein is CASSQDPASGYNNEQFF.

This clone was counted ten times or more. The CDR3 here is CASATDGTVRLPLPSLLYNEQFF. Here the CDR3 DNA reads TGTGCCAGCGCAACCGACGGGACAGTAAGGCTCCCACTCCCCTCTCTGCTTTACAATGAGCAGTTCTTC. This rearrangement joins TRBV18 to TRBJ2-1; 7 positions match TRBD1. The CDR3 is made up of 23 amino acids. V gave up 8 bases and J gave up 4 bases; unmatched junction bases: 35. Germline lookup yields CDR1 KGHSH and CDR2 LQKENI.

The genes are TRBV7-2 and TRBJ2-5; D is perhaps TRBD1 (6 bases). Germline V lookup: CDR1 SGHTA, CDR2 FQGNSA. The CDR3 spans 15 residues. Trimming took 0 bases from V and 4 from J, leaving 12 bases between them. CDR3 region: CASSLAVRGAETQYF. The CDR3 coding sequence is TGTGCCAGCAGCTTAGCGGTCAGGGGAGCAGAGACCCAGTACTTC.

This clone was found a few times. The J gene is TRBJ1-2, the V gene TRBV20-1, with TRBD1 matching over 7 bases. J gave up 7 bases and V 3 bases, and 5 bases lay outside the gene matches. Germline loops: CDR1 DFQATT, CDR2 SNEGSKA (reference sequence). The CDR3 runs 12 residues. The CDR3 is CSASEGAVGYTF. The CDR3 bases are TGCAGTGCTAGTGAGGGGGCAGTTGGCTACACCTTC.

CDR3 sequence: CATRREGNTEAFF. CDR3 sequence (DNA): TGTGCCACCAGAAGGGAGGGGAACACTGAAGCTTTCTTT. The chain uses TRBV24-1 and TRBJ1-1, with D unclear. Trimming removed 7 bases at V and 1 base at J, with 9 bases between. The CDR3 is made up of 13 amino acids. From germline, CDR1 is KGHDR and CDR2 SFDVKD.

This clone was detected a few times. This chain joins TRBV9 and TRBJ2-3; TRBD2 might be the D (7 bases). Trimming cost V 0 bases and J 0 bases, with 14 bases left between them. Germline values: CDR1 SGDLS, CDR2 YYNGEE. The CDR3 runs to 17 residues. The CDR3 DNA follows: TGTGCCAGCAGCGTAGAGGGGCGGGGGCCAAGCACAGATACGCAGTATTTT. It specifies CASSVEGRGPSTDTQYF.

The chain joins TRBV19 to TRBJ2-7; 7 nucleotides align to TRBD2. The ends lost 4 bases at V and 4 bases at J; junction bases unmatched: 7. The CDR3 extends over 14 amino acids. Germline lookup yields CDR1 LNHDA and CDR2 SQIVND (reference sequence). CDR3 in DNA: TGTGCCAGTAGTACCCCGGGACTAAAATACGAGCAGTACTTC. It is translated as CASSTPGLKYEQYF.

V usage is TRBV7-2 and J usage is TRBJ2-5, with D uncertain. Germline CDR1 is SGHTA and CDR2 is FQGNSA. This CDR3 is built from 16 residues. V was pared by 5 bases and J by 1 base, with 17 bases between. CDR3 nucleotide sequence: TGTGCCAGCAGCCCGCGGATCACGGCCTTCCAAGAGACCCAGTACTTC. Protein sequence: CASSPRITAFQETQYF.

In regard to this clone: This may be a read error: a much more frequent sequence differs by one nucleotide. The same CDR3 also results from other DNA sequences found in this sample. The V gene is TRBV24-1, the J gene TRBJ1-1; D gene ambiguous. The germline CDR1 and CDR2 sequences are KGHDR and SFDVKD. The CDR3 is 13 residues long. As DNA, the CDR3 is TGTGCTACCAGCGGGAGCGGGAACACTGAAGCTTTCTTT. This sequence encodes CATSGSGNTEAFF.

Ten or more counts support this clone. This chain joins TRBV19 and TRBJ1-1; D unclear. The CDR3 contains 16 residues. Trimming pared 1 base from V and 0 bases from J, leaving 12 bases between. Per the germline V gene, CDR1 is LNHDA and CDR2 is SQIVND (reference sequence). CDR3 nucleotides: TGTGCCAGTAGTATAGGTGGAACAGACATGAACACTGAAGCTTTCTTT. Amino acid sequence: CASSIGGTDMNTEAFF.

This chain links TRBV4-1 with TRBJ1-3; D ambiguous. The CDR3 is 15 amino acids. In germline, CDR1 is MGHRA, CDR2 YSYEKL. The V end lost 1 base, the J end lost 0 bases, and 7 bases lay between the germline ends. The CDR3 reads CASSQGAGSGNTIYF. The CDR3 nucleotides are TGCGCCAGCAGCCAAGGGGCAGGCTCTGGAAACACCATATATTTT.

In DNA, the CDR3 is TGTGCCAGCAGCACACGGAAGGGGAAAGGGGTCAATCAGCCCCAGCATTTT. It encodes CASSTRKGKGVNQPQHF. The chain recombines TRBV27 with TRBJ1-5, with D possibly being TRBD1 (5 bases). The CDR3 consists of 17 residues. The ends were cut back, 6 bases at V and 3 bases at J, with 21 bases in the middle. Germline CDR1 MNHEY, CDR2 SMNVEV (reference sequence).

This chain joins TRBV28 and TRBJ1-2, with D possibly matching TRBD1 (5 bases). This CDR3 region has 14 residues. Germline values: CDR1 MDHEN, CDR2 SYDVKM. Trimming stripped 7 bases from V and 8 bases from J, with 20 bases between. CDR3 sequence reads: CASTPTGDYVGYTF. CDR3 DNA: TGTGCCAGCACCCCGACGGGGGACTATGTGGGCTACACCTTC.

The CDR3 here is CASSQSVSGIEKLFF. The DNA for the CDR3 is TGTGCCAGCAGCCAATCAGTCAGCGGGATCGAAAAACTGTTTTTT. V and J are TRBV16 and TRBJ1-4; D remains unclear. The V and J ends lost 0 bases and 8 bases respectively, with 13 bases between them. CDR3 length: 15 amino acids. Germline V gene data show CDR1 as KGHSY and CDR2 as FQNENV.

Of note for this clone: At one end the junction does not follow the germline gene, possibly because of a read error. J is TRBJ1-5 and V is TRBV28; the D gene is possibly TRBD1 (5 bases). This CDR3 is 15 amino acids long. Germline V CDR1 and CDR2: MDHEN, SYDVKM. This CDR3 reads CASTLGAGGNQPQHF. CDR3 DNA: TGTGCCAGCACTTTAGGGGCAGGTGGCAATCAGCCCCAGCATTTT. Combining the CDR3 with reference TRBV28 and TRBJ1-5 gives the whole variable domain DVKVTQSSRYLVKRTGEKVFLECVQDMDHENMFWYRQDPGLGLRLIYFSYDVKMKEKGDIPEGYSVSREKKERFSLILESASTNQTSMYLCASTLGAGGNQPQHFGDGTRLSIL.

The chain recombines TRBV28 with TRBJ1-2; TRBD1 aligns across 12 bases. Germline CDR1 and CDR2: MDHEN and SYDVKM. There are 16 residues in the CDR3. The J segment lost 7 bases and the V segment lost 5 bases, leaving 11 bases of the junction unmatched. The CDR3 nucleotides read TGTGCCAGCAGTCCCATCGGGACAGGGGGCTTATTTGGCTACACCTTC. Residues: CASSPIGTGGLFGYTF.

The chain joins TRBV6-2 or TRBV6-3 to TRBJ2-2, with 8 bases matching TRBD1. Germline CDR1 and CDR2: MNHEY and SVGEGT. CDR3 size: 15 residues. The V segment lost 4 bases and the J segment 0 bases; nucleotides outside the gene matches: 1. CDR3 DNA: TGTGCCAGCAGTTGGGACAGGCCGAACACCGGGGAGCTGTTTTTT. It codes for CASSWDRPNTGELFF.

This chain uses TRBV3-1 (or the pseudogene TRBV3-2) with TRBJ2-2; TRBD2 might be the D (6 bases). Between the trimmed V and J ends, which lost 5 bases and 3 bases, there was a span of 16 bases. The CDR3 extends over 16 amino acids. The germline V gene has CDR1 LGHDT and CDR2 YNNKEL (reference sequence). The CDR3 bases are TGTGCCAGCAGCTTGACTGGGACGGGGGACACCGGGGAGCTGTTTTTT. Protein: CASSLTGTGDTGELFF.

The chain has TRBV9 and TRBJ1-4, with a tentative D call TRBD1 (6 bases). Germline V CDR1 and CDR2: SGDLS, YYNGEE. Trimming cost V 4 bases and J 0 bases, with 7 bases left between them. This CDR3 is 14 amino acids long. CDR3 DNA: TGTGCCAGCAGCAAGGGGGCAACTAATGAAAAACTGTTTTTT. This sequence encodes CASSKGATNEKLFF.